A selection of T cell receptor beta chains follows, all from one sample in a study of memory B cells and T cells in multiple sclerosis. No antigen is known for these receptors. The table came from immunoSEQ multiplex PCR; TCRdb's copy has only in-frame clones and leaves some out. The data contain about 32,000 clones, about 84% of them singletons. The sample taken for sequencing was PBMCs from blood kept in culture. These receptors all come from a human donor with multiple sclerosis. Both conserved end residues are part of each CDR3. The D gene is left open where the match is weak. A clone size is listed for some rows: how often the clone was seen (once, few, many), or a class if it is expanded.

cdr3_aa cdr3_nt clone_size j_call d_call v_call cdr3_length
CAWMRNREVGNTIYF TGTGCCTGGATGAGGAACAGGGAGGTCGGAAACACCATATATTTT NA TRBJ1-3 NA TRBV30 15
CASSLVGQALDGYTF TGCGCCAGCAGCTTGGTGGGACAGGCGTTAGATGGCTACACCTTC NA TRBJ1-2 TRBD1 TRBV5-1 15
CASSLRETGLGYNEQFF TGTGCCAGCAGTTTAAGGGAGACGGGACTAGGATACAATGAGCAGTTCTTC NA TRBJ2-1 TRBD2 TRBV7-3 17
CASSGLVPGTGELFF TGTGCCAGCAGTGGGTTAGTTCCTGGCACCGGGGAGCTGTTTTTT NA TRBJ2-2 NA TRBV2 15
CASSLGQNTGELFF TGTGCCAGCAGCTTGGGACAGAACACCGGGGAGCTGTTTTTT NA TRBJ2-2 NA TRBV5-6 14
CASSPQAPGWSSGNTIYF TGTGCCAGCTCACCACAAGCGCCAGGTTGGAGCTCTGGAAACACCATATATTTT NA TRBJ1-3 NA TRBV18 18
CASSDRGVRSYEQYF TGTGCCAGCAGCGACCGGGGGGTGCGCTCCTACGAGCAGTACTTC NA TRBJ2-7 TRBD2 TRBV28 15
CASSLNVLNYGYTF TGTGCCAGCAGCTTAAATGTCCTCAACTATGGCTACACCTTC once TRBJ1-2 NA TRBV7-3 14
CASSQDLAGGVTGELFF TGCGCCAGCAGCCAAGATCTCGCGGGAGGCGTCACCGGGGAGCTGTTTTTT NA TRBJ2-2 TRBD2 TRBV4-1 17
CASSQEAQGGYEQYF TGCGCCAGCAGCCAAGAAGCGCAGGGAGGCTACGAGCAGTACTTC NA TRBJ2-7 NA TRBV4-1 15
CASSEGQGHYGYTF TGTGCCAGCAGTGAAGGTCAGGGCCACTATGGCTACACCTTC NA TRBJ1-2 NA TRBV6-1 14
CASTTGGGEKLFF TGTGCCAGCACAACAGGGGGCGGTGAAAAACTGTTTTTT NA TRBJ1-4 TRBD1 TRBV2 13
CASTAGQMEGETQYF TGTGCCAGCACGGCAGGGCAGATGGAGGGGGAGACCCAGTACTTC NA TRBJ2-5 NA TRBV6-1 15
CASEGTVPSYEQYF TGTGCCAGCGAAGGGACAGTGCCCTCCTACGAGCAGTACTTC NA TRBJ2-7 TRBD1 TRBV6-1 14
CASSGQGPEAFF TGTGCCAGCTCCGGACAGGGCCCTGAAGCTTTCTTT once TRBJ1-1 TRBD1 TRBV11-1 12
CASSEAWTRYSNQPQHF TGTGCCAGCAGTGAAGCGTGGACACGATATAGCAATCAGCCCCAGCATTTT NA TRBJ1-5 NA TRBV6-1 17
CASSLDGLGISGANVLTF TGTGCCAGCAGCTTGGATGGACTGGGTATATCTGGGGCCAACGTCCTGACTTTC NA TRBJ2-6 NA TRBV5-4 18
CASSPGTETGELFF TGTGCCAGCAGCCCAGGGACGGAGACCGGGGAGCTGTTTTTT NA TRBJ2-2 NA TRBV28 14
CASSPTSDYPAEQYF TGCGCCAGCAGCCCCACATCGGACTACCCCGCCGAGCAGTACTTC NA TRBJ2-7 NA TRBV4-3 15
CASSRASQANYGYTF TGTGCCAGCAGCCGCGCCTCTCAGGCAAACTATGGCTACACCTTC NA TRBJ1-2 NA TRBV14 15
CASSQTSGGANTGELFF TGTGCCAGCAGTCAAACTAGCGGGGGGGCGAACACCGGGGAGCTGTTTTTT NA TRBJ2-2 TRBD2 TRBV2 17
CASSERGNSNQPQHF TGTGCCAGCAGTGAAAGAGGGAATAGCAATCAGCCCCAGCATTTT few TRBJ1-5 NA TRBV2 15
CASSDHSRTNSNQPQHF TGTGCCAGCAGCGACCACTCCCGGACAAATAGCAATCAGCCCCAGCATTTT NA TRBJ1-5 NA TRBV2 17
CASSVEPGQIYEQYF TGTGCCAGCAGCGTAGAGCCGGGACAAATATACGAGCAGTACTTC NA TRBJ2-7 NA TRBV9 15
CASSQVGQNYGYTF TGCGCCAGCAGCCAAGTAGGACAGAACTATGGCTACACCTTC NA TRBJ1-2 NA TRBV4-1 14
CASSSGTGGTDTQYF TGTGCCAGCAGTTCTGGGACAGGGGGCACAGATACGCAGTATTTT NA TRBJ2-3 TRBD1 TRBV6-6 15
CASSQGTGGLGEKLFF TGCGCCAGCAGCCAAGGAACAGGGGGCCTGGGTGAAAAACTGTTTTTT NA TRBJ1-4 TRBD1 TRBV4-1 16
CASSPGLFSRELFF TGTGCCAGCAGTCCGGGACTCTTCAGCAGGGAGCTGTTTTTT NA TRBJ2-2 NA TRBV7-6 14
CASSLRQGPIQETQYF TGTGCCAGCAGTCTAAGACAGGGTCCCATTCAAGAGACCCAGTACTTC once TRBJ2-5 TRBD1 TRBV28 16
CASSLGLTGGETQYF TGCGCCAGCAGCTTGGGACTGACGGGCGGAGAGACCCAGTACTTC NA TRBJ2-5 NA TRBV5-1 15
CASSESVGTGVSPLHF TGTGCCAGCAGTGAATCCGTCGGGACAGGGGTTTCACCCCTCCACTTT NA TRBJ1-6 TRBD1 TRBV25-1 16
CASSIGLFSGANVLTF TGTGCCAGTAGTATTGGACTGTTCTCTGGGGCCAACGTCCTGACTTTC NA TRBJ2-6 NA TRBV19 16
CASATTAGGYTDTQYF TGTGCCAGCGCCACCACAGCGGGAGGGTACACAGATACGCAGTATTTT NA TRBJ2-3 TRBD2 TRBV6-4 16
CSAYSGGDEQYF TGCAGCGCGTATTCCGGGGGAGACGAGCAGTACTTC NA TRBJ2-7 NA TRBV29-1 12
CASSPHLGGTEAFF TGTGCCAGCAGCCCCCATTTGGGGGGCACTGAAGCTTTCTTT NA TRBJ1-1 NA TRBV5-4 14
CASSVRQDNTGELFF TGTGCCAGCAGCGTCCGACAGGACAACACCGGGGAGCTGTTTTTT NA TRBJ2-2 NA TRBV7-3 15
CASPTPVPQGEKLFF TGCGCCAGCCCTACACCGGTCCCGCAGGGTGAAAAACTGTTTTTT once TRBJ1-4 NA TRBV10-2 15